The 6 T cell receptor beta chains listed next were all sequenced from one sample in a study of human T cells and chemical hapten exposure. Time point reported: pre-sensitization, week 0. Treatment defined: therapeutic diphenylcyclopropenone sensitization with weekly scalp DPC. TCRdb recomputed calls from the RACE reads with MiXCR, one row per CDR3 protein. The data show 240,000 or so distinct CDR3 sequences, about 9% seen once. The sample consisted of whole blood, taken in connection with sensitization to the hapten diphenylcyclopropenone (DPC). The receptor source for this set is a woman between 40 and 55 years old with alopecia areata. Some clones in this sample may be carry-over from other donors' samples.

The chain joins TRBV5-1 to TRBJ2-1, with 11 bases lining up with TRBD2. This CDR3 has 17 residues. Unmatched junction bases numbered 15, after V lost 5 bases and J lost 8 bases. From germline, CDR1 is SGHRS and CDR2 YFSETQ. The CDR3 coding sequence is TGCGCCAGCAGGGAAGGGTATAGCGGGAGGGCCGTCGATGAGCAGTTCTTC. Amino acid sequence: CASREGYSGRAVDEQFF.

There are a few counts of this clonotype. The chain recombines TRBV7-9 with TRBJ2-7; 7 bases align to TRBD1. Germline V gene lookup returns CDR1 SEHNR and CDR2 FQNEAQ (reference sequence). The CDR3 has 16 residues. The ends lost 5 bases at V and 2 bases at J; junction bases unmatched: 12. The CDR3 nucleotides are TGTGCCAGCAGCGATTGGCGACAGGGCCCTACCTACGAGCAGTACTTC. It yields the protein CASSDWRQGPTYEQYF. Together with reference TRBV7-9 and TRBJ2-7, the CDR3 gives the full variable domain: DTGVSQNPRHKITKRGQNVTFRCDPISEHNRLYWYRQTLGQGPEFLTYFQNEAQLEKSRLLSDRFSAERPKGSFSTLEIQRTEQGDSAMYLCASSDWRQGPTYEQYFGPGTRLTVT.

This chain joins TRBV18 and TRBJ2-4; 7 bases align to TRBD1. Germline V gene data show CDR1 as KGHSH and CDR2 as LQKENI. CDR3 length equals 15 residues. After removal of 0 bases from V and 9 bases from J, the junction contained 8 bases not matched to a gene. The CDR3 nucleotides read TGTGCCAGCTCACCACCGATATACCAGGGGGTCATTCAGTACTTC. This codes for CASSPPIYQGVIQYF.

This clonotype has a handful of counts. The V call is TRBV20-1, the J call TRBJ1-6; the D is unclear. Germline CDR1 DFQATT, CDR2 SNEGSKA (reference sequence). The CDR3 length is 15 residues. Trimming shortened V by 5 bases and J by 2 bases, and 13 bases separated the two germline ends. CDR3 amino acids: CSADHPETYNSPLHF. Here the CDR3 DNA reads TGCAGTGCTGACCACCCAGAGACCTATAATTCACCCCTCCACTTT.

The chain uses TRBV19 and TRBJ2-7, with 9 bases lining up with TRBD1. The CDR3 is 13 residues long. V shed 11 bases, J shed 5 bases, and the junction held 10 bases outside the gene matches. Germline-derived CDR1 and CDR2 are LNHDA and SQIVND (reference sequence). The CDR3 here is CAAGGQGINEQYF. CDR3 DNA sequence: TGTGCCGCCGGAGGACAGGGGATCAACGAGCAGTACTTC.

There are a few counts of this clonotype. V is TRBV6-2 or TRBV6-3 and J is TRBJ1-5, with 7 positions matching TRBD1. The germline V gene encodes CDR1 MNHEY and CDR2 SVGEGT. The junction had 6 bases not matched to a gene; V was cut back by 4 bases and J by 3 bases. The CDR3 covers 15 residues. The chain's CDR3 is CASSLPGTVNQPQHF. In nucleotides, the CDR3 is TGTGCCAGCAGTTTACCCGGGACAGTCAATCAGCCCCAGCATTTT.